Each of the 14 T cell receptor beta chains below was sequenced from the same sample in a study of OX40 agonist ivuxolimab in advanced cancers. Produced via immunoSEQ multiplex PCR; TCRdb's table is partial and in-frame only. Among over 70,000 clones listed, approximately 90% were seen once. The material sequenced was CD4+ or CD8+ T cells sorted from blood, taken in a trial of the OX40 agonist ivuxolimab. These receptor sequences come from an adult with an advanced solid tumor such as melanoma, head and neck, liver or kidney cancer.

The rearrangement links TRBV27 to TRBJ2-7; 9 nucleotides agree with TRBD1. Per the germline V gene, CDR1 is MNHEY and CDR2 is SMNVEV (reference sequence). This CDR3 has 16 amino acids. The J segment lost 3 bases and the V segment lost 8 bases, leaving 14 bases of the junction unmatched. The CDR3: CASRKFGTGNLYEQYF. The DNA of the CDR3 is TGTGCCAGCCGAAAATTTGGGACAGGGAACCTCTACGAGCAGTACTTC.

At least ten counts were recorded for this clone. The chain is built from TRBV10-3 and TRBJ2-7; either TRBD1 or TRBD2 may fit D (6 bases each). The CDR3 sequence is 13 residues long. Germline lookup yields CDR1 ENHRY and CDR2 SYGVKD. V was pared by 11 bases and J by 2 bases, with 16 bases between. The CDR3 protein is CAGGQGGAYEQYF. CDR3 nucleotides: TGTGCCGGGGGGCAAGGGGGAGCCTACGAGCAGTACTTC.

The chain carries TRBV4-2 and TRBJ2-1; TRBD2 aligns across 10 bases. Germline V gene lookup returns CDR1 LGHNA and CDR2 YNFKEQ. V lost 1 base, J lost 8 bases, and 5 bases stayed unmatched. CDR3 size: 15 residues. In nucleotides, the CDR3 is TGTGCCAGCAGCCAAGGGGGACTAGCGTTCGATGAGCAGTTCTTC. Translated, it gives CASSQGGLAFDEQFF.

The chain couples TRBV2 to TRBJ1-2, with D perhaps TRBD1 (6 bases). The germline V gene encodes CDR1 SNHLY and CDR2 FYNNEI. V dropped 7 bases and J dropped 1 base, with 16 bases sitting between them. The CDR3 is 15 residues long. The CDR3 DNA follows: TGTGCCAGCAAGACCAGACAGGCACTTAACTATGGCTACACCTTC. Translated: CASKTRQALNYGYTF.

The chain has TRBV10-3 and TRBJ1-5; D is unclear. V lost 2 bases to trimming and J lost 0 bases, with 5 bases between them. There are 14 residues in the CDR3. CDR1 ENHRY and CDR2 SYGVKD come from the germline V gene. The CDR3 spells CAISEGDSNQPQHF. The CDR3 region has the DNA TGTGCCATCAGTGAGGGGGATAGCAATCAGCCCCAGCATTTT.

CDR3 coding DNA: TGTGCCAGCAGCTTAGATTCTACGGGACAGGGTGCCCACGAGCAGTACTTC. As protein: CASSLDSTGQGAHEQYF. This chain joins TRBV11-2 and TRBJ2-7, with 9 bases matching TRBD1. The CDR3 sequence is 17 residues long. In germline, CDR1 is SGHAT, CDR2 FQNNGV. J lost 5 bases, V lost 0 bases, and 11 bases had no gene match.

CDR3: CASSQSGQGSYEQYF. In DNA, the CDR3 is TGTGCCAGCAGCCAATCGGGGCAGGGAAGTTACGAGCAGTACTTC. The chain is built from TRBV16 and TRBJ2-7; maybe TRBD1 (5 bases). The germline gives CDR1 KGHSY, CDR2 FQNENV. The germline V and J ends were trimmed by 0 bases and 4 bases, with 13 bases remaining between them. The CDR3 has 15 amino acids. The full variable domain, its missing parts supplied by reference TRBV16 and TRBJ2-7, is GEEVAQTPKHLVRGEGQKAKLYCAPIKGHSYVFWYQQVLKNEFKFLISFQNENVFDETGMPKERFSAKCLPNSPCSLEIQATKLEDSAVYFCASSQSGQGSYEQYFGPGTRLTVT.

J is TRBJ1-3 and V is TRBV10-3; a weak D match, TRBD1 (6 bases). The ends were cut back, 6 bases at V and 0 bases at J, with 18 bases in the middle. CDR1 is ENHRY and CDR2 is SYGVKD in the germline V gene. The CDR3 has 17 amino acids. CDR3 sequence: CAISRTAGRGSGNTIYF. The CDR3 DNA reads as TGTGCCATCAGCCGGACAGCCGGTCGCGGCTCTGGAAACACCATATATTTT.

J is TRBJ2-7 and V is TRBV4-2; D not resolved. CDR3 length: 14 residues. Trimming took 1 base from V and 0 from J, leaving 7 bases between them. Per the germline V gene, CDR1 is LGHNA and CDR2 is YNFKEQ. CDR3: CASSQGPSSYEQYF. Written as DNA, the CDR3 is TGTGCCAGCAGCCAAGGTCCTAGCTCCTACGAGCAGTACTTC.

V and J are TRBV29-1 and TRBJ2-1; D is possibly TRBD2 (6 bases). Germline assignment: CDR1 SQVTM and CDR2 ANQGSEA. This CDR3 spans 11 amino acids. V shed 8 bases and J shed 8 bases, with 13 bases lying between them. CDR3 protein: CSFGSRDEQFF. CDR3 coding DNA: TGCAGCTTCGGGAGTAGAGATGAGCAGTTCTTC.

The V call is TRBV7-2, the J call TRBJ2-7, with 9 bases lining up with TRBD1. J lost 5 bases, V lost 1 base, and 6 bases had no gene match. The CDR3 covers 15 residues. CDR1 and CDR2 (germline): SGHTA, FQGNSA. CDR3 protein: CASSLVGTGKHEQYF. The CDR3 nucleotides are TGTGCCAGCAGCTTAGTTGGGACAGGGAAACACGAGCAGTACTTC.

The chain links TRBV15 to TRBJ1-4; the D is unclear. Trimming removed 1 base from V and 4 bases from J, with 7 bases in between. Germline assignment: CDR1 LNHNV and CDR2 YYDKDF (reference sequence). The CDR3 loop spans 14 amino acids. The CDR3 is CATSRVQSNEKLFF. DNA for the CDR3: TGTGCCACCAGCAGAGTTCAGAGTAATGAAAAACTGTTTTTT.

The chain is built from TRBV19 and TRBJ2-3; no reliable D call. Per germline, CDR1 LNHDA and CDR2 SQIVND (reference sequence). The V gene lost 9 bases and the J gene lost 4 bases, with 20 bases spanning the gap. The CDR3 is 15 amino acids. For the CDR3, the DNA is TGTGCCAGCTCCCTTGGCGGCCCCGTAGCAGATACGCAGTATTTT. Its protein product is CASSLGGPVADTQYF.

The rearrangement uses TRBV5-1 and TRBJ1-6, with 9 bases that match TRBD1. J lost 10 bases, V lost 0 bases, and 5 bases had no gene match. Germline values: CDR1 SGHRS, CDR2 YFSETQ. This CDR3 comprises 15 residues. The CDR3 sequence is CASSLAGTGFSPLHF. CDR3 DNA: TGCGCCAGCAGCTTGGCCGGGACAGGGTTCTCACCCCTCCACTTT.